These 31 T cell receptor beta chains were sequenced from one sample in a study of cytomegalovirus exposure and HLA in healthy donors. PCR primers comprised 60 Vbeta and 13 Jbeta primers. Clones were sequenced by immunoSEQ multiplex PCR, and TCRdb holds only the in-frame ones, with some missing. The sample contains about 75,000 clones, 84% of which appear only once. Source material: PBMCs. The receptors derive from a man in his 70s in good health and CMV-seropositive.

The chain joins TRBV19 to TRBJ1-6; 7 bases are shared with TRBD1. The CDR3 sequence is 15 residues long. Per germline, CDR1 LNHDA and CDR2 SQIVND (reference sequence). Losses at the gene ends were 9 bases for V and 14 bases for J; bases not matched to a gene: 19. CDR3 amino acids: CASNSRRQGNSALHF. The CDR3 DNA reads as TGTGCCAGCAACTCAAGGAGACAGGGTAATTCGGCCCTCCACTTT. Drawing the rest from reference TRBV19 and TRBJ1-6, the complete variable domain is DGGITQSPKYLFRKEGQNVTLSCEQNLNHDAMYWYRQDPGQGLRLIYYSQIVNDFQKGDIAEGYSVSREKKESFPLTVTSAQKNPTAFYLCASNSRRQGNSALHFGNGTRLTVT.

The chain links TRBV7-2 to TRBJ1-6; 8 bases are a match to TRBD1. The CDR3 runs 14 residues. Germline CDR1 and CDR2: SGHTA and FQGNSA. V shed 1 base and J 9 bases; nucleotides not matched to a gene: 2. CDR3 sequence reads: CASSLDRGSSPLHF. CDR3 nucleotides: TGTGCCAGCAGCTTAGACAGGGGGAGTTCACCCCTCCACTTT.

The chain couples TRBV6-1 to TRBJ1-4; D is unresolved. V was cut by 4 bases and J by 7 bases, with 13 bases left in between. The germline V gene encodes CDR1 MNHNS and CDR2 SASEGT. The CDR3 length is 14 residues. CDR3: CASSGRQLTEKLFF. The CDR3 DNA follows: TGTGCCAGCAGTGGGCGACAACTCACTGAAAAACTGTTTTTT.

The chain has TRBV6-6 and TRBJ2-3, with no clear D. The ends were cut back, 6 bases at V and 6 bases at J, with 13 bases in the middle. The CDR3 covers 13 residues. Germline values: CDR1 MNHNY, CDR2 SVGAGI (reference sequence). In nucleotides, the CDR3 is TGTGCCAGCAGGGGCCCCTTCGTTGATACGCAGTATTTT. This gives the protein CASRGPFVDTQYF.

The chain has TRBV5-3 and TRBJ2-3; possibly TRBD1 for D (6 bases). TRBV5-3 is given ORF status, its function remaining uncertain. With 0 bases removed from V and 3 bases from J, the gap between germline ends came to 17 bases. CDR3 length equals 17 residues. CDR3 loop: CARSLDRNRVGTDTQYF. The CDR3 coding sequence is TGTGCCAGAAGCTTGGACCGGAACAGGGTAGGGACAGATACGCAGTATTTT.

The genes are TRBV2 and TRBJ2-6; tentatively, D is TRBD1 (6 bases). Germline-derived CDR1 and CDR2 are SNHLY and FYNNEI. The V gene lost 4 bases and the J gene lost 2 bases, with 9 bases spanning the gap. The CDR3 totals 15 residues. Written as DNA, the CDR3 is TGTGCCAGCAGTGGTCAGGGGACTGGGGCCAACGTCCTGACTTTC. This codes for CASSGQGTGANVLTF.

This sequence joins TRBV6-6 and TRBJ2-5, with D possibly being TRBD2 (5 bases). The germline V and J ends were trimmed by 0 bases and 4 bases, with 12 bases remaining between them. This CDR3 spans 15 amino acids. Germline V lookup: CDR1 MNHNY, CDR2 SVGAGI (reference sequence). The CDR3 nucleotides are TGTGCCAGCAGTTACTCGTCGAGCGGTAGAGAGACCCAGTACTTC. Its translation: CASSYSSSGRETQYF.

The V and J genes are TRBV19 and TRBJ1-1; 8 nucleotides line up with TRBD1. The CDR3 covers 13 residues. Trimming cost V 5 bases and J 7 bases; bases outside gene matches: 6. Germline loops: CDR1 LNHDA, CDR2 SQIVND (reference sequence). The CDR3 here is CASSPRGHFEAFF. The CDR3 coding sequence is TGTGCCAGTAGTCCCAGGGGGCACTTTGAAGCTTTCTTT.

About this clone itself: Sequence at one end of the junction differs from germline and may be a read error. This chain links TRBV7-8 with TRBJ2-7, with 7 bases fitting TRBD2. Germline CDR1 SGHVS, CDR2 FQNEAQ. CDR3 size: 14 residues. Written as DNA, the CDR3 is TGTGCCAGCAGCATAGCGAGCGGGGCCAACGAGCAGTACTTC. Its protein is CASSIASGANEQYF.

DNA for the CDR3: TGTGCCAGCAGAGCTGGAAGGGAGGCTCACGAGCAGTACTTC. This codes for CASRAGREAHEQYF. V gene TRBV27 combines with J gene TRBJ2-7, with a possible D match to TRBD2 (6 bases). Trimming took 6 bases from V and 5 from J, leaving 17 bases between them. The CDR3 sequence is 14 residues long. In germline, CDR1 is MNHEY, CDR2 SMNVEV (reference sequence).

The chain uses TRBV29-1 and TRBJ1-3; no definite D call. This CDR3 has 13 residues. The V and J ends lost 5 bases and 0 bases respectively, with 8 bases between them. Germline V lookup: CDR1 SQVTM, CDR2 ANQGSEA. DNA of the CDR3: TGCAGCGTTTACAGTCGCTCTGGAAACACCATATATTTT. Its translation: CSVYSRSGNTIYF.

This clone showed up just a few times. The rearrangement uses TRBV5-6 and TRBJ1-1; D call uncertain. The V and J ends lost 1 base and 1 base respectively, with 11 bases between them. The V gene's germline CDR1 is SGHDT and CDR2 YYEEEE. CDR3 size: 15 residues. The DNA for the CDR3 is TGTGCCAGCAGCTTGCTAGGAGAGGGGAACACTGAAGCTTTCTTT. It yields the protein CASSLLGEGNTEAFF.

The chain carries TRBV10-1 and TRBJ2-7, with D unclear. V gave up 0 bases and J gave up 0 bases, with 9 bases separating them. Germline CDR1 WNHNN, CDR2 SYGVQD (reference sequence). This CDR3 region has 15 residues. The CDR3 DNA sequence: TGCGCCAGCAGTGAGTCCAGAGGTTACTCCTACGAGCAGTACTTC. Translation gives CASSESRGYSYEQYF.

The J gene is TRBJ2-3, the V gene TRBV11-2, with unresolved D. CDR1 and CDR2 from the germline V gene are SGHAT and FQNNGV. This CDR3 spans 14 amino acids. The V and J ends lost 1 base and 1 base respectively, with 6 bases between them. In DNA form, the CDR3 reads TGTGCCAGCAGCTTAGTACTGGGCACAGATACGCAGTATTTT. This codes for CASSLVLGTDTQYF.

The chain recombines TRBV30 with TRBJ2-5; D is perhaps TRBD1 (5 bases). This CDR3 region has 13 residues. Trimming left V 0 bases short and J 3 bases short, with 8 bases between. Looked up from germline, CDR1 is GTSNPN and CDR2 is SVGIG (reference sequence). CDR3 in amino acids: CAWSVGVKETQYF. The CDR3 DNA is TGTGCCTGGAGTGTAGGGGTTAAAGAGACCCAGTACTTC.

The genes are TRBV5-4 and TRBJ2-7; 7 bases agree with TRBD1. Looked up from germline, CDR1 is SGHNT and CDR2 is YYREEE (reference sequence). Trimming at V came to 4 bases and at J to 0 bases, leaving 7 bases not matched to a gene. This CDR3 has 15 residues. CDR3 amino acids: CASSLPGQSSYEQYF. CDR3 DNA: TGTGCCAGCAGCCTTCCGGGACAGTCCTCCTACGAGCAGTACTTC. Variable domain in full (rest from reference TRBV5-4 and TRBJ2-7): ETGVTQSPTHLIKTRGQQVTLRCSSQSGHNTVSWYQQALGQGPQFIFQYYREEENGRGNFPPRFSGLQFPNYSSELNVNALELDDSALYLCASSLPGQSSYEQYFGPGTRLTVT.

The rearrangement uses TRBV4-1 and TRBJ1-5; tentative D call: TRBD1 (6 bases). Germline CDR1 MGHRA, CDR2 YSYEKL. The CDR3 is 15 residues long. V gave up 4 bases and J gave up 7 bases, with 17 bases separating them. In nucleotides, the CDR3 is TGCGCCAGCAGCCGGGAACAGGGTTTCGGGCAGCCCCAGCATTTT. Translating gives CASSREQGFGQPQHF.

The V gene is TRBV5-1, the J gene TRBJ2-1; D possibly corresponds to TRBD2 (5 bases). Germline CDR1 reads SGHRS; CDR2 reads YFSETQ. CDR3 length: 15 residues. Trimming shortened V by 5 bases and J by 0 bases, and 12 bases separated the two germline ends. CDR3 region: CASRRGPSSYNEQFF. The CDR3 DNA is TGCGCCAGCAGAAGAGGGCCGAGCTCCTACAATGAGCAGTTCTTC.

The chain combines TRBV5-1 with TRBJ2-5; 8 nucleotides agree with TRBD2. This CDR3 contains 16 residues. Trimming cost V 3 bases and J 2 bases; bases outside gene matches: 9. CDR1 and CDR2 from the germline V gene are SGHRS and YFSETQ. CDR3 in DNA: TGCGCCAGCAGCTATAGCGGGGATCACGGGCAAGAGACCCAGTACTTC. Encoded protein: CASSYSGDHGQETQYF.

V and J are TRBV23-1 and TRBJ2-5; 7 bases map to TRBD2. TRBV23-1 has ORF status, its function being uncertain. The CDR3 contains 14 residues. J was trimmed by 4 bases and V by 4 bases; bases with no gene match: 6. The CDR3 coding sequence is TGCGCCAGCAGTCCAAGACTAGCCGGAGAGACCCAGTACTTC. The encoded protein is CASSPRLAGETQYF.

CDR3 sequence: CASSAVDRGREAFF. CDR3 nucleotide sequence: TGTGCCAGCAGCGCAGTAGACAGGGGGCGTGAAGCTTTCTTT. The chain recombines TRBV9 with TRBJ1-1, with 10 positions matching TRBD1. Trimming cost V 3 bases and J 7 bases; bases outside gene matches: 6. Germline loops: CDR1 SGDLS, CDR2 YYNGEE. The CDR3 is 14 residues long.

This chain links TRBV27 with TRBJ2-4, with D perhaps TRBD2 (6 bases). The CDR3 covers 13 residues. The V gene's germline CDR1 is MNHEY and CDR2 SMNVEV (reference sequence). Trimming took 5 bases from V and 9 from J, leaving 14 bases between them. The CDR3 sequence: CASSAGPGVIQYF. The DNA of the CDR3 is TGTGCCAGCAGTGCGGGCCCGGGAGTCATTCAGTACTTC.

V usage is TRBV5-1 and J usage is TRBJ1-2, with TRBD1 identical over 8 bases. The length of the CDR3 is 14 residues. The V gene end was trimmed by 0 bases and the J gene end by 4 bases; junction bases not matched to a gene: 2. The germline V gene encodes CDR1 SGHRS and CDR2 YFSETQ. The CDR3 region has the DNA TGCGCCAGCAGCTTGGCCGACAGGGGCTATGGCTACACCTTC. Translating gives CASSLADRGYGYTF.

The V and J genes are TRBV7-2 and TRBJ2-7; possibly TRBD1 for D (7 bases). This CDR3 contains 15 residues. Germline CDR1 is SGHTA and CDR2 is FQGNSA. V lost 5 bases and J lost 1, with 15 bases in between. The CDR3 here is CASSTVGGQSYEQYF. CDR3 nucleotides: TGTGCCAGCAGCACAGTGGGGGGACAGTCCTACGAGCAGTACTTC.

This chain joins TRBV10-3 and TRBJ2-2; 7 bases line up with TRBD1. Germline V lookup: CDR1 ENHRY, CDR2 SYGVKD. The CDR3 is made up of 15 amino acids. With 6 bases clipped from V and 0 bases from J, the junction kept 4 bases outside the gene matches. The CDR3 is CAIRGQEPNTGELFF. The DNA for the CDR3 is TGTGCCATCAGAGGACAGGAACCGAACACCGGGGAGCTGTTTTTT.

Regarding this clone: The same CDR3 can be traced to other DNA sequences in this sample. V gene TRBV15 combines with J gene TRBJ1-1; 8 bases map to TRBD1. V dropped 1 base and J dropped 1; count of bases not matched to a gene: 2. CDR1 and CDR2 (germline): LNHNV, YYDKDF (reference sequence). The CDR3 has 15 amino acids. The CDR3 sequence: CATSRGGQGNTEAFF. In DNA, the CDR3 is TGTGCCACCAGCAGAGGAGGACAGGGGAACACTGAAGCTTTCTTT.

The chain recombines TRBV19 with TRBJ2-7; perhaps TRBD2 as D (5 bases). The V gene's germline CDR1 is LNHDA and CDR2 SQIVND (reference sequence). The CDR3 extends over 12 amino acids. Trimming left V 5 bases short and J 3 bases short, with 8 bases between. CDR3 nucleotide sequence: TGTGCCAGTAGTGAACGGGGCTACGAGCAGTACTTC. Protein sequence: CASSERGYEQYF.

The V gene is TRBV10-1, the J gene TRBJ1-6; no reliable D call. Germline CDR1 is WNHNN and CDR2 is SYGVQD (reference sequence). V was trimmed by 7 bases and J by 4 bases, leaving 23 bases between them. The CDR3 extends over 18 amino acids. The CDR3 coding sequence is TGCGCCAGCAACCTCCCCCTTAGAGGCCGCCGTTATAATTCACCCCTCCACTTT. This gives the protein CASNLPLRGRRYNSPLHF.

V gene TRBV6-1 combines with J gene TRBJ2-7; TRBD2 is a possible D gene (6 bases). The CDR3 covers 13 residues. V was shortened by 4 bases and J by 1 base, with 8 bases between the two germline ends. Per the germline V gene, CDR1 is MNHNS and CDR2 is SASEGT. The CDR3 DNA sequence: TGTGCCAGCAGTGCTGGGACTTCCTACGAGCAGTACTTC. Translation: CASSAGTSYEQYF.

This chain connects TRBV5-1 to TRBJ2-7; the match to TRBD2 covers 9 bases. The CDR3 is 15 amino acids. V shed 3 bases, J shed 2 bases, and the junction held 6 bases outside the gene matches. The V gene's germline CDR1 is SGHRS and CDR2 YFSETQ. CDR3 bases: TGCGCCAGCAGCTCTCGAGCGGGAGGCCCCTACGAGCAGTACTTC. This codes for CASSSRAGGPYEQYF.

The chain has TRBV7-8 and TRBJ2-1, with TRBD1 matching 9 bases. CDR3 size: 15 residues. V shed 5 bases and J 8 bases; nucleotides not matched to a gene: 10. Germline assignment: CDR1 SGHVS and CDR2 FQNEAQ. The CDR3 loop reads CASSPPGTGFDEQFF. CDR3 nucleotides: TGTGCCAGCAGCCCCCCCGGGACAGGGTTCGATGAGCAGTTCTTC. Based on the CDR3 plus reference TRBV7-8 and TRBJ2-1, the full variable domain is GAGVSQSPRYKVAKRGQDVALRCDPISGHVSLFWYQQALGQGPEFLTYFQNEAQLDKSGLPSDRFFAERPEGSVSTLKIQRTQQEDSAVYLCASSPPGTGFDEQFFGPGTRLTVL.